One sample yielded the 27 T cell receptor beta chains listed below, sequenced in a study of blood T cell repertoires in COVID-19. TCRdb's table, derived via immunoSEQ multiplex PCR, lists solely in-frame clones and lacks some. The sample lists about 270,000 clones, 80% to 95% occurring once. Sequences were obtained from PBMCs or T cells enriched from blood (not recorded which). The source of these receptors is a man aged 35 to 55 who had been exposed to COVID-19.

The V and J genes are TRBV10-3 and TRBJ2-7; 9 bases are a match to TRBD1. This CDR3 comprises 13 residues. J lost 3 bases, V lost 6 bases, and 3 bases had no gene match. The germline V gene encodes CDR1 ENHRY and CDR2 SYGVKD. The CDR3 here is CAIRADRGYEQYF. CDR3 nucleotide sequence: TGTGCCATCAGGGCGGACAGGGGCTACGAGCAGTACTTC.

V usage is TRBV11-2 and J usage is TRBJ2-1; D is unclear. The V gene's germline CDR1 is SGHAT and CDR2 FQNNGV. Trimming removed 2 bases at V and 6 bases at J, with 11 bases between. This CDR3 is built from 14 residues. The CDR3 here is CASSLQVTPNEQFF. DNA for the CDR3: TGTGCCAGCAGCTTACAGGTAACCCCCAATGAGCAGTTCTTC.

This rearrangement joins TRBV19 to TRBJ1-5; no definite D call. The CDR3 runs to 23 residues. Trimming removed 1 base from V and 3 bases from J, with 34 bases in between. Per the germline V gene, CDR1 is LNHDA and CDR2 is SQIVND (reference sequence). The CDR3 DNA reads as TGTGCCAGTAGTATAGTGATTGGGTTTGGAATCGAGATTGGTGGGCAGGTCAATCAGCCCCAGCATTTT. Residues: CASSIVIGFGIEIGGQVNQPQHF. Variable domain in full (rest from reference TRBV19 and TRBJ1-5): DGGITQSPKYLFRKEGQNVTLSCEQNLNHDAMYWYRQDPGQGLRLIYYSQIVNDFQKGDIAEGYSVSREKKESFPLTVTSAQKNPTAFYLCASSIVIGFGIEIGGQVNQPQHFGDGTRLSIL.

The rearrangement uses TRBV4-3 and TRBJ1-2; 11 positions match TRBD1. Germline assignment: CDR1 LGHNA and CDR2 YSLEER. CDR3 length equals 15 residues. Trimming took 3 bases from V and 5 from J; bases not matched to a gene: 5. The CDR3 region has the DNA TGCGCCAGCAGCCAGCGGACAGGGGGCTTGTATGGCTACACCTTC. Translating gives CASSQRTGGLYGYTF.

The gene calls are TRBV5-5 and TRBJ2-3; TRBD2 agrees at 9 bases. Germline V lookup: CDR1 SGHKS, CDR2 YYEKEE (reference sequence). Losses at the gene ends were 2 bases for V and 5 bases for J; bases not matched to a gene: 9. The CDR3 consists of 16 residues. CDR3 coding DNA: TGTGCCAGCAGCTTAATAGCGGGAGCTGGATTAGATACGCAGTATTTT. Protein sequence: CASSLIAGAGLDTQYF.

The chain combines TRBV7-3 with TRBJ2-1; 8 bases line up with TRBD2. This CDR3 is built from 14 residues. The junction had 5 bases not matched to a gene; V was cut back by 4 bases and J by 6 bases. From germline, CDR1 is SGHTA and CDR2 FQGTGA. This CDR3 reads CASSSPGLANEQFF. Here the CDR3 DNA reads TGTGCCAGCAGCTCCCCCGGACTAGCCAATGAGCAGTTCTTC.

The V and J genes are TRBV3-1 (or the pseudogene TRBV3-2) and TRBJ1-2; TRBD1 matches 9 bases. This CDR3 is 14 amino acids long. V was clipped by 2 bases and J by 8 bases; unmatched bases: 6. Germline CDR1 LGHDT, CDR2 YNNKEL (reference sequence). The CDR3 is CASSQRTGGRGYTF. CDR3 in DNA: TGTGCCAGCAGCCAACGAACAGGGGGCCGCGGCTACACCTTC.

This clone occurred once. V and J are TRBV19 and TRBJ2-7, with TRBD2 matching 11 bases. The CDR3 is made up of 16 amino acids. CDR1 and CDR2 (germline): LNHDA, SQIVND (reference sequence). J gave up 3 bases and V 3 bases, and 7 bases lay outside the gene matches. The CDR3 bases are TGTGCCAGTAGTATCCTAACTAGCGGGGGATACTACGAGCAGTACTTC. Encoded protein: CASSILTSGGYYEQYF. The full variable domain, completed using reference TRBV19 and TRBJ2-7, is DGGITQSPKYLFRKEGQNVTLSCEQNLNHDAMYWYRQDPGQGLRLIYYSQIVNDFQKGDIAEGYSVSREKKESFPLTVTSAQKNPTAFYLCASSILTSGGYYEQYFGPGTRLTVT.

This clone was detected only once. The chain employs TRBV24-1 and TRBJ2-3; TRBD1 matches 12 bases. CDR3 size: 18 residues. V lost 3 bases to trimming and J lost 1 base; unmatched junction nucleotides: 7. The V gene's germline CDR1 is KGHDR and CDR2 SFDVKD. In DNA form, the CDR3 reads TGTGCCACCAGTGATACCTGGGGACAGGGGGCTGGCACAGATACGCAGTATTTT. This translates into CATSDTWGQGAGTDTQYF.

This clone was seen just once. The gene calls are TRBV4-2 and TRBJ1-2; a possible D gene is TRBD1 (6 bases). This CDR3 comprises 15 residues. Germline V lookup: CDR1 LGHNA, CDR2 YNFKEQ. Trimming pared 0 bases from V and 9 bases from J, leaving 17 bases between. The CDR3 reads CASSQELQGTDSYTF. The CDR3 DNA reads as TGTGCCAGCAGCCAAGAATTACAGGGTACTGATAGCTACACCTTC.

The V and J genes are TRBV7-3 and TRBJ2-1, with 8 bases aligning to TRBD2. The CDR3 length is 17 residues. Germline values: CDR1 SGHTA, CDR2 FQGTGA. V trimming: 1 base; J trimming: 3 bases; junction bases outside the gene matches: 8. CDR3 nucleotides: TGTGCCAGCAGCTTAAATTCGGCTAGCGGGCTCTACAATGAGCAGTTCTTC. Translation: CASSLNSASGLYNEQFF.

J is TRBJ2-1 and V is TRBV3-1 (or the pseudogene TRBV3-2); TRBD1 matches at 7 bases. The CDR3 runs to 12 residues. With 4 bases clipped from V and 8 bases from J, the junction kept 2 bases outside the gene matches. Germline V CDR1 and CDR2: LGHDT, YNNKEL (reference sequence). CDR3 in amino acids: CASSLTGDEQFF. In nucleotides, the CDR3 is TGTGCCAGCAGCCTAACAGGGGATGAGCAGTTCTTC.

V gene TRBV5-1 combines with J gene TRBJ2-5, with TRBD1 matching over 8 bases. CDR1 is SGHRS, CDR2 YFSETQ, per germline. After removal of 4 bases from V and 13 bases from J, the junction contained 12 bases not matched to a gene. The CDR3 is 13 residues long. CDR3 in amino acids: CASSLESRDRPYF. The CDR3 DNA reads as TGCGCCAGCAGCCTGGAATCAAGGGACAGGCCGTACTTC.

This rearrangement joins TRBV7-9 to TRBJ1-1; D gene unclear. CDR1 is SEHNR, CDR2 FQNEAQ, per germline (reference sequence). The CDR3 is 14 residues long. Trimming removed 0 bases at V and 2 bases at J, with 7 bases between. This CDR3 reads CASSLAGGNTEAFF. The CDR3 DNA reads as TGTGCCAGCAGCTTAGCAGGCGGCAACACTGAAGCTTTCTTT.

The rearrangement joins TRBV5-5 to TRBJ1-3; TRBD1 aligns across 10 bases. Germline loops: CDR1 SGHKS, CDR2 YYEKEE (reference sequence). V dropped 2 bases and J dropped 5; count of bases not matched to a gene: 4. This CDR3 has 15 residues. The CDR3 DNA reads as TGTGCCAGCAGCTTCCGACAGGGGGCTAGAAACACCATATATTTT. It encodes CASSFRQGARNTIYF.

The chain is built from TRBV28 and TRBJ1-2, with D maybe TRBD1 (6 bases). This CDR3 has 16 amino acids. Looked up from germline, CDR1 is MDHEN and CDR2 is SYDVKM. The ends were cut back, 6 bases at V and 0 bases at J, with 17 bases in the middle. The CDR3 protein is CASSPHPRGTNYGYTF. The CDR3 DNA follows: TGTGCCAGCAGCCCTCACCCCAGGGGAACTAACTATGGCTACACCTTC.

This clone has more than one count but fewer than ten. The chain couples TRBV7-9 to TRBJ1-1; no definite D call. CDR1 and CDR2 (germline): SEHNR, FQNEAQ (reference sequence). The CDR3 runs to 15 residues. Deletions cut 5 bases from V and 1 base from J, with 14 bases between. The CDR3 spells CASSQHNPQNTEAFF. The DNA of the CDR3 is TGTGCCAGCAGCCAACATAACCCTCAGAACACTGAAGCTTTCTTT.

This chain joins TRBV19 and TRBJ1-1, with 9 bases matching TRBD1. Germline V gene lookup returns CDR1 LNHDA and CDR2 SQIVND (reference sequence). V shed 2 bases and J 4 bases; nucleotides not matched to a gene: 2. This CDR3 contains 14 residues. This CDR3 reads CASSITGGRTEAFF. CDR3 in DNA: TGTGCCAGTAGTATAACAGGGGGCCGCACTGAAGCTTTCTTT.

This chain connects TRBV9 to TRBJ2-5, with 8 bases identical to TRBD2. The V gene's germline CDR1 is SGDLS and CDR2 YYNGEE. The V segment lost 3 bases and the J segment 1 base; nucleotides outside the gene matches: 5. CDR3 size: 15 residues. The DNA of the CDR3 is TGTGCCAGCAGCGCCCGACGGGGGGGCCAAGAGACCCAGTACTTC. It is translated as CASSARRGGQETQYF. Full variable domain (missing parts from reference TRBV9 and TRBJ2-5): DSGVTQTPKHLITATGQRVTLRCSPRSGDLSVYWYQQSLDQGLQFLIQYYNGEERAKGNILERFSAQQFPDLHSELNLSSLELGDSALYFCASSARRGGQETQYFGPGTRLLVL.

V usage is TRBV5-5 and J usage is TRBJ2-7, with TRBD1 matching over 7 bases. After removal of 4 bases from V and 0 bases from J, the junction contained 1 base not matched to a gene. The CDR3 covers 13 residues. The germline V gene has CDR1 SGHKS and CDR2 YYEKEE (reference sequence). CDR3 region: CASSGTDSYEQYF. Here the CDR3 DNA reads TGTGCCAGCAGCGGGACAGACTCCTACGAGCAGTACTTC.

CDR3 in amino acids: CASSLGSGPHSNTQYF. CDR3 coding DNA: TGTGCCAGCAGCTTAGGAAGCGGGCCCCACTCAAATACGCAGTATTTT. The gene calls are TRBV11-2 and TRBJ2-3; D is perhaps TRBD2 (6 bases). The CDR3 length is 16 residues. V was shortened by 1 base and J by 7 bases, with 18 bases between the two germline ends. CDR1 is SGHAT, CDR2 FQNNGV, per germline.

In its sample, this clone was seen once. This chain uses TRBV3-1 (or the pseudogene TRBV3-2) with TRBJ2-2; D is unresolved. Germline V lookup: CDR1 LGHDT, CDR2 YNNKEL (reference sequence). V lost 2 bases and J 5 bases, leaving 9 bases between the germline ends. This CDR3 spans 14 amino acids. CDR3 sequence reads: CASSQLLATGELFF. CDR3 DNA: TGTGCCAGCAGCCAACTACTTGCTACCGGGGAGCTGTTTTTT.

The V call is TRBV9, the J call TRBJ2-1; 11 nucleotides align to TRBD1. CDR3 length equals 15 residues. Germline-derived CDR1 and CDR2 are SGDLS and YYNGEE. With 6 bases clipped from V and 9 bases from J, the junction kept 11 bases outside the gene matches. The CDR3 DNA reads TGTGCCAGCACCCTAGGGACAGGGGGTTACGGTGAGCAGTTCTTC. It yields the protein CASTLGTGGYGEQFF. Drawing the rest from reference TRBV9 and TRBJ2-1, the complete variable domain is DSGVTQTPKHLITATGQRVTLRCSPRSGDLSVYWYQQSLDQGLQFLIQYYNGEERAKGNILERFSAQQFPDLHSELNLSSLELGDSALYFCASTLGTGGYGEQFFGPGTRLTVL.

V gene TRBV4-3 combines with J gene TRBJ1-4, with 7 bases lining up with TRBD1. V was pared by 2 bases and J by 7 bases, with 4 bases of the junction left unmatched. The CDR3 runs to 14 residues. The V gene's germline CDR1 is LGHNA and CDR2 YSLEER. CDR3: CASSQRTGGEKLFF. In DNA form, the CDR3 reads TGCGCCAGCAGCCAACGGACAGGTGGTGAAAAACTGTTTTTT.

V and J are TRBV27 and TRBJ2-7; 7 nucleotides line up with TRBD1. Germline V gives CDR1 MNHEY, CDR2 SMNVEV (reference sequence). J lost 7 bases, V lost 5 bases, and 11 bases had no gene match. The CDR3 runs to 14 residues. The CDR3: CASSNLDRLWEQYF. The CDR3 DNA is TGTGCCAGCAGTAACCTGGACAGGTTGTGGGAGCAGTACTTC.

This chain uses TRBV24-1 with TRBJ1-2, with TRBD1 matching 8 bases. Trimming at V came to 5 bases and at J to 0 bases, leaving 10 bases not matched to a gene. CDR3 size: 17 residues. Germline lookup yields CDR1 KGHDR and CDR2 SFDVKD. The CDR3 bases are TGTGCCACCAGTGGCGGACAGGGCCAAACTTCTAACTATGGCTACACCTTC. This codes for CATSGGQGQTSNYGYTF.

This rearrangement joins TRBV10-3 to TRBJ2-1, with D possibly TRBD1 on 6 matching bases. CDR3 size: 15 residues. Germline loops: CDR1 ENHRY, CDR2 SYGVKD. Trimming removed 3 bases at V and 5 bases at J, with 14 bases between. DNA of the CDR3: TGTGCCATCAGTGAACGGGACATTGTTAACAATGAGCAGTTCTTC. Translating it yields CAISERDIVNNEQFF.